The 2 T cell receptor beta chains presented below share a single source sample, sequenced in a study of blood T cell repertoires in COVID-19. Produced via immunoSEQ multiplex PCR; TCRdb's table is partial and in-frame only. The sample records about 100,000 clones, 70% to 90% being singletons. The sample consisted of peripheral blood. The receptors come from a man in his fifties with active COVID-19.

The chain has TRBV2 and TRBJ2-1; 9 positions match TRBD1. This CDR3 has 16 amino acids. CDR1 is SNHLY and CDR2 is FYNNEI in the germline V gene. J lost 3 bases, V lost 6 bases, and 9 bases had no gene match. The CDR3 spells CASRARTGGNYNEQFF. CDR3 bases: TGTGCCAGCAGGGCCCGTACAGGGGGCAACTACAATGAGCAGTTCTTC.

The chain joins TRBV19 to TRBJ2-7, with a tentative D call TRBD1 (6 bases). The V gene lost 3 bases and the J gene lost 10 bases, with 19 bases spanning the gap. There are 14 residues in the CDR3. Germline CDR1 is LNHDA and CDR2 is SQIVND (reference sequence). CDR3 DNA sequence: TGTGCCAGTAGTATGCTGGGGTCGGACAGCACACAGTACTTC. Its protein is CASSMLGSDSTQYF.